Listed here are 28 T cell receptor beta chains from one sample, sequenced in a study of T cell responses to AZD1222 COVID-19 vaccine. The method was immunoSEQ multiplex PCR; TCRdb's version includes in-frame clones alone and lacks a portion of them. Counted here are about 150,000 clones, 80% to 85% occurring once; the ten biggest clones make up 4.1%. Material: peripheral blood, obtained on day 0 of MenACWY control vaccination. These receptors were collected from an adult in good health.

V gene TRBV6-4 combines with J gene TRBJ2-3; TRBD2 matches at 11 bases. The ends lost 3 bases at V and 1 base at J; junction bases unmatched: 0. Germline V gives CDR1 MRHNA, CDR2 SNTAGT. The CDR3 has 15 amino acids. For the CDR3, the DNA is TGTGCCAGCAGTGAGACTAGCGGGGGCACAGATACGCAGTATTTT. Its protein product is CASSETSGGTDTQYF.

The chain joins TRBV28 to TRBJ1-6; D gene uncertain. V dropped 6 bases and J dropped 12 bases, with 18 bases sitting between them. CDR3 length equals 14 residues. Germline-derived CDR1 and CDR2 are MDHEN and SYDVKM. The CDR3 nucleotides are TGTGCCAGCAGCAGCCGAGGGCGGGTTGAACCCCTCCACTTT. This translates into CASSSRGRVEPLHF.

The chain has TRBV7-2 and TRBJ2-3, with TRBD2 matching 15 bases. V lost 5 bases and J lost 8; bases outside the gene matches: 8. The CDR3 has 16 amino acids. Germline CDR1 is SGHTA and CDR2 is FQGNSA. The CDR3 DNA follows: TGTGCCAGCAGCCCCCGGACTAGCGGGGGGGCGGGTACGCAGTATTTT. It translates to CASSPRTSGGAGTQYF.

The J gene is TRBJ1-1, the V gene TRBV28; TRBD1 matches 7 bases. Losses at the gene ends were 5 bases for V and 1 base for J; bases not matched to a gene: 7. The CDR3 is made up of 15 amino acids. Germline lookup yields CDR1 MDHEN and CDR2 SYDVKM. The CDR3 region is CASSLQRGQNTEAFF. In DNA, the CDR3 is TGTGCCAGCAGTCTTCAAAGGGGGCAGAACACTGAAGCTTTCTTT.

This clone has a handful of counts. The germline gene is not matched at one end of the junction; a read error may be the cause. This rearrangement joins TRBV6-5 to TRBJ2-1; D possibly uses TRBD1 or TRBD2 (5 bases each). The CDR3 contains 13 residues. Germline loops: CDR1 MNHEY, CDR2 SVGAGI. The CDR3, as DNA: TGTGCCAGCAGTTACATGGGGACCTCCCGATGGATCTTC. Amino acid sequence: CASSYMGTSRWIF.

This chain connects TRBV20-1 to TRBJ2-7; D not certain. The CDR3 runs 11 residues. Germline CDR1 and CDR2: DFQATT and SNEGSKA (reference sequence). V gave up 2 bases and J gave up 3 bases, with 5 bases separating them. CDR3 amino acids: CSARMVYEQYV. The DNA of the CDR3 is TGCAGTGCTAGAATGGTCTACGAGCAGTACGTC.

This clone was counted a few times. The chain is built from TRBV11-2 and TRBJ1-6; 8 nucleotides line up with TRBD1. V lost 3 bases, J lost 8 bases, and 6 bases stayed unmatched. Looked up from germline, CDR1 is SGHAT and CDR2 is FQNNGV. The CDR3 runs to 15 residues. DNA of the CDR3: TGTGCCAGCAGCTTGGGACGGACAGGGCATTCACCCCTCCACTTT. It specifies CASSLGRTGHSPLHF.

The genes are TRBV6-2 or TRBV6-3 and TRBJ1-2; D remains unclear. This CDR3 is built from 15 residues. Germline V gene lookup returns CDR1 MNHEY and CDR2 SVGEGT. Trimming stripped 5 bases from V and 4 bases from J, with 17 bases between. As DNA, the CDR3 is TGTGCCAGCAGTCCAACGCGGGCAGCTCCCTATGGCTACACCTTC. Translating it yields CASSPTRAAPYGYTF.

The V and J genes are TRBV28 and TRBJ1-2; the match to TRBD1 covers 7 bases. After removal of 9 bases from V and 4 bases from J, the junction contained 8 bases not matched to a gene. Germline V lookup: CDR1 MDHEN, CDR2 SYDVKM. There are 13 residues in the CDR3. CDR3 residues: CASLSRDSYGYTF. The CDR3 DNA is TGTGCCAGTCTATCCCGGGACAGCTATGGCTACACCTTC.

A few counts support this clone. The chain recombines TRBV24-1 with TRBJ2-2; 7 bases are a match to TRBD2. The germline V gene encodes CDR1 KGHDR and CDR2 SFDVKD. The CDR3 runs to 14 residues. V gave up 3 bases and J gave up 6 bases; unmatched junction bases: 3. The CDR3 reads CATSDPGGPGELFF. In DNA, the CDR3 is TGTGCCACCAGTGATCCGGGGGGACCCGGGGAGCTGTTTTTT.

Only a few counts were recorded for this clone. The rearrangement joins TRBV6-4 to TRBJ1-6; possibly TRBD1 for D (5 bases). V was trimmed by 3 bases and J by 7 bases, leaving 13 bases between them. Looked up from germline, CDR1 is MRHNA and CDR2 is SNTAGT. The CDR3 has 15 amino acids. The CDR3 reads CASSEGQGENSPLHF. CDR3 bases: TGTGCCAGCAGTGAGGGTCAGGGTGAAAATTCACCCCTCCACTTT.

The V gene is TRBV19, the J gene TRBJ1-5; tentatively, D is TRBD1 (6 bases). This CDR3 contains 13 residues. The V end was cut by 6 bases, the J end by 8 bases, with 14 bases between. CDR1 is LNHDA, CDR2 SQIVND, per germline (reference sequence). The CDR3 nucleotides are TGTGCCAGTAGCGGGGGGCTGACGGAGCCCCAGCATTTT. As protein: CASSGGLTEPQHF.

This clone has a single count. The chain uses TRBV12-3 or TRBV12-4 and TRBJ1-3; D not resolved. This CDR3 spans 13 amino acids. V was cut by 3 bases and J by 2 bases, with 5 bases left in between. CDR3 region: CASSFSPGNTIYF. For the CDR3, the DNA is TGTGCCAGCAGTTTCTCCCCTGGAAACACCATATATTTT.

The chain joins TRBV5-5 to TRBJ2-1; the match to TRBD1 covers 8 bases. V gave up 0 bases and J gave up 0 bases; unmatched junction bases: 2. Germline V lookup: CDR1 SGHKS, CDR2 YYEKEE (reference sequence). The CDR3 contains 16 residues. The CDR3 sequence: CASSLGQGSSYNEQFF. CDR3 coding DNA: TGTGCCAGCAGCTTGGGACAGGGGAGCTCCTACAATGAGCAGTTCTTC.

The V call is TRBV5-4, the J call TRBJ1-2; 10 bases match TRBD1. Germline assignment: CDR1 SGHNT and CDR2 YYREEE (reference sequence). This CDR3 contains 14 residues. The V segment lost 2 bases and the J segment 6 bases; nucleotides outside the gene matches: 4. This CDR3 is CASSLRTGGNGYTF. The CDR3 coding sequence is TGTGCCAGCAGCTTAAGGACAGGGGGGAATGGCTACACCTTC.

This sequence joins TRBV19 and TRBJ1-1; D is uncertain. V lost 4 bases and J 11 bases, leaving 11 bases between the germline ends. CDR1 is LNHDA, CDR2 SQIVND, per germline (reference sequence). The CDR3 loop spans 11 amino acids. The CDR3 DNA reads as TGTGCCAGTAGTACTTCTACTAGGGCTTTCTTT. Translation gives CASSTSTRAFF. Based on the CDR3 plus reference TRBV19 and TRBJ1-1, the full variable domain is DGGITQSPKYLFRKEGQNVTLSCEQNLNHDAMYWYRQDPGQGLRLIYYSQIVNDFQKGDIAEGYSVSREKKESFPLTVTSAQKNPTAFYLCASSTSTRAFFGQGTRLTVV.

Here the CDR3 DNA reads TGTGCCAGCAGGTCGACAGGGAATTCTGGAAACACCATATATTTT. Encoded protein: CASRSTGNSGNTIYF. The chain links TRBV6-5 to TRBJ1-3; 7 positions match TRBD1. Germline V gene sequence: CDR1 MNHEY, CDR2 SVGAGI. J was trimmed by 1 base and V by 6 bases; bases with no gene match: 6. The CDR3 length is 15 residues.

This chain connects TRBV5-1 to TRBJ2-1, with D perhaps TRBD1 (5 bases). CDR1 is SGHRS and CDR2 is YFSETQ in the germline V gene. The V end was cut by 0 bases, the J end by 6 bases, with 13 bases between. The CDR3 spans 15 residues. The CDR3: CASSLGAGSVNEQFF. CDR3 nucleotide sequence: TGCGCCAGCAGCTTGGGGGCAGGGTCAGTCAATGAGCAGTTCTTC.

J is TRBJ1-2 and V is TRBV2; D unresolved. The CDR3 totals 13 residues. Trimming removed 6 bases from V and 0 bases from J, with 8 bases in between. The germline gives CDR1 SNHLY, CDR2 FYNNEI. Written as DNA, the CDR3 is TGTGCCAGCAGGCACACAGCTAACTATGGCTACACCTTC. Its protein product is CASRHTANYGYTF.

The J gene is TRBJ2-7, the V gene TRBV28, with 7 nucleotides matching TRBD1. The CDR3 has 14 amino acids. V was pared by 3 bases and J by 4 bases, with 6 bases of the junction left unmatched. Germline V gene data show CDR1 as MDHEN and CDR2 as SYDVKM. The CDR3: CASSLGTALYEQYV. CDR3 nucleotide sequence: TGTGCCAGCAGTTTGGGGACAGCCCTATACGAGCAGTACGTC.

The chain recombines TRBV2 with TRBJ1-5, with unresolved D. Trimming left V 5 bases short and J 7 bases short, with 18 bases between. The germline V gene has CDR1 SNHLY and CDR2 FYNNEI. CDR3 length equals 15 residues. CDR3: CASSFEGISNQPQHF. The DNA for the CDR3 is TGTGCCAGCAGTTTTGAGGGAATTTCAAACCAGCCCCAGCATTTT.

This clone was detected once. This rearrangement joins TRBV3-1 (or the pseudogene TRBV3-2) to TRBJ2-7; D gene unclear. CDR1 is LGHDT and CDR2 is YNNKEL in the germline V gene (reference sequence). This CDR3 has 12 residues. The V and J ends lost 2 bases and 4 bases respectively, with 6 bases between them. In DNA form, the CDR3 reads TGTGCCAGCAGCCAAAGAACTTACGAGCAGTACTTC. Translation: CASSQRTYEQYF.

This rearrangement joins TRBV5-1 to TRBJ1-5; D unresolved. CDR3 size: 13 residues. V gave up 2 bases and J gave up 4 bases, with 7 bases separating them. Germline V CDR1 and CDR2: SGHRS, YFSETQ. The CDR3 loop is CASSLGLNQPQHF. The CDR3 region has the DNA TGCGCCAGCAGCTTAGGGCTAAATCAGCCCCAGCATTTT.

This chain uses TRBV4-1 with TRBJ2-2; possibly TRBD2 for D (6 bases). From germline, CDR1 is MGHRA and CDR2 YSYEKL. V shed 0 bases and J shed 1 base, with 15 bases lying between them. The CDR3 runs to 18 residues. Here the CDR3 reads CASSQDLRGGLNTGELFF. Written as DNA, the CDR3 is TGCGCCAGCAGCCAAGATCTGAGGGGAGGTTTGAACACCGGGGAGCTGTTTTTT.

V and J are TRBV28 and TRBJ2-2; D ambiguous. Germline values: CDR1 MDHEN, CDR2 SYDVKM. Trimming took 7 bases from V and 0 from J, leaving 6 bases between them. The CDR3 consists of 13 residues. The CDR3 here is CASNKANTGELFF. For the CDR3, the DNA is TGTGCCAGCAATAAGGCGAACACCGGGGAGCTGTTTTTT.

This chain uses TRBV19 with TRBJ1-5; D unresolved. The CDR3 totals 14 residues. Germline V gives CDR1 LNHDA, CDR2 SQIVND (reference sequence). Trimming cost V 1 base and J 5 bases, with 9 bases left between them. The CDR3, as DNA: TGTGCCAGTAGTATAGGTCAGGTGGATCAGCCCCAGCATTTT. Its translation: CASSIGQVDQPQHF.

This clone was recorded only once. This chain connects TRBV3-1 (or the pseudogene TRBV3-2) to TRBJ1-6; D gene unclear. This CDR3 region has 13 residues. V was clipped by 4 bases and J by 3 bases, with 4 bases between them. CDR1 is LGHDT and CDR2 is YNNKEL in the germline V gene (reference sequence). Written as DNA, the CDR3 is TGTGCCAGCAGCCCTGACTATAATTCACCCCTCCACTTT. Residues: CASSPDYNSPLHF.

The CDR3 region is CASSVAGANTEAFF. The CDR3, as DNA: TGTGCCAGCTCAGTCGCCGGGGCGAACACTGAAGCTTTCTTT. The chain links TRBV18 to TRBJ1-1, with a tentative D call TRBD1 (5 bases). Germline assignment: CDR1 KGHSH and CDR2 LQKENI. The CDR3 runs to 14 residues. V lost 5 bases, J lost 1 base, and 11 bases lay in between. The full variable domain, its missing parts supplied by reference TRBV18 and TRBJ1-1, is NAGVMQNPRHLVRRRGQEARLRCSPMKGHSHVYWYRQLPEEGLKFMVYLQKENIIDESGMPKERFSAEFPKEGPSILRIQQVVRGDSAAYFCASSVAGANTEAFFGQGTRLTVV.